This T cell receptor beta chain appears in the sequencing data of a study of cytomegalovirus exposure and HLA in healthy donors. Study-level points and caveats: The tendency of first-cohort TCR clusters to co-occur in the 120 or so validation repertoires was the finding of a later analysis.

About this clone itself: The antigen is unknown.

The assay was immunoSEQ multiplex PCR, and TCRdb's table has in-frame clones only and misses some. The table has 65,000 to 95,000 clones, 85% to 95% seen once; the top ten hold approximately 3.4%. Sequenced material: PBMCs. This receptor was identified in a man younger than 30 in good health and CMV-seronegative.

CDR3: CASSVTRGTDTQYF. CDR3 nucleotides: TGTGCCAGCAGTGTTACGAGGGGCACAGATACGCAGTATTTT. The chain has TRBV2 and TRBJ2-3; a weak D match, TRBD2 (5 bases). Trimming took off 4 bases at V and 1 base at J, with 9 bases between the two ends. The CDR3 contains 14 residues. Germline V gives CDR1 SNHLY, CDR2 FYNNEI.